The 8 T cell receptor beta chains below all came from one sample that was sequenced in a study of shared clonotypes between healthy human individuals. The data were produced by immunoSEQ multiplex PCR, yet TCRdb's version contains in-frame clones alone and is incomplete. Among fewer than 550,000 clones listed, over 75% were seen once. Sequencing input: PBMCs. Receptor source: a woman between 35 and 50 years old in good health. Some clones in this sample may be carry-over from other donors' samples.

As to this clone: A read error likely explains this, since a far larger clone differs by one base. Here the CDR3 omits its conserved ending phenylalanine or tryptophan, so a read error is the likely source. The CDR3 loop is CASSTNSGRGNGELFL. The CDR3 nucleotides read TGTGCCAGCAGTACCAATAGCGGGAGAGGGAACGGGGAGCTGTTTCTT. The chain employs TRBV27 and TRBJ2-2, with 9 bases that match TRBD2. Germline assignment: CDR1 MNHEY and CDR2 SMNVEV (reference sequence). The trim removed 5 bases at V and 7 bases at J, leaving 11 bases unmatched. This CDR3 is 16 amino acids long.

This chain joins TRBV7-2 and TRBJ2-5; no firm D call. The V and J ends lost 5 bases and 5 bases respectively, with 6 bases between them. Germline V gene sequence: CDR1 SGHTA, CDR2 FQGNSA. The CDR3 is 11 residues long. CDR3 sequence: CASSPRETQYF. CDR3 bases: TGTGCCAGCAGCCCCCGGGAGACCCAGTACTTC.

The V call is TRBV10-2, the J call TRBJ2-7, with D tentatively TRBD2 (6 bases). Germline V CDR1 and CDR2: WSHSY, SAAADI. V was cut by 3 bases and J by 2 bases, with 14 bases left in between. This CDR3 is 15 amino acids long. The CDR3 coding sequence is TGCGCCAGCAGTGACTACGGAGGGTTTACCTACGAGCAGTACTTC. It encodes CASSDYGGFTYEQYF.

V usage is TRBV5-1 and J usage is TRBJ2-4, with D perhaps TRBD2 (5 bases). CDR1 SGHRS and CDR2 YFSETQ come from the germline V gene. V was pared by 0 bases and J by 0 bases, with 19 bases between. CDR3 length: 19 residues. In DNA form, the CDR3 reads TGCGCCAGCAGCTTGGCCTTACGGGGAGCGGATCTAGCCAAAAACATTCAGTACTTC. Protein product: CASSLALRGADLAKNIQYF.

The chain carries TRBV10-3 and TRBJ2-5; D unclear. The CDR3 spans 11 residues. Germline assignment: CDR1 ENHRY and CDR2 SYGVKD. Trimming cost V 6 bases and J 5 bases, with 7 bases left between them. The CDR3 DNA reads as TGTGCCATCAGGGGTGGGGAGACCCAGTACTTC. Translating gives CAIRGGETQYF.

The CDR3 nucleotides read TGTGCCAGCAGTTGGGTAGGGGAGAGCTCCTACGAGCAGTACTTC. Its translation: CASSWVGESSYEQYF. The chain carries TRBV27 and TRBJ2-7; either TRBD1 or TRBD2 may fit D (5 bases each). Germline loops: CDR1 MNHEY, CDR2 SMNVEV (reference sequence). V lost 4 bases and J 0 bases, leaving 13 bases between the germline ends. The CDR3 is 15 amino acids.

This clone has only one observation. The V call is TRBV4-3, the J call TRBJ2-3, with D tentatively TRBD1 (5 bases). The CDR3 loop spans 16 amino acids. Germline loops: CDR1 LGHNA, CDR2 YSLEER. V was pared by 0 bases and J by 3 bases, with 13 bases between. CDR3 sequence: CASSQDGSTETDTQYF. CDR3 DNA sequence: TGCGCCAGCAGCCAAGATGGATCGACAGAAACAGATACGCAGTATTTT.

A single count supports this clone. The chain uses TRBV7-7 and TRBJ2-5, with TRBD2 identical over 11 bases. CDR1 is SSHAT and CDR2 is FNYEAQ in the germline V gene (reference sequence). The CDR3 sequence is 16 residues long. The V gene end was trimmed by 4 bases and the J gene end by 4 bases; junction bases not matched to a gene: 8. This CDR3 is CASSSTSGSVRETQYF. For the CDR3, the DNA is TGTGCCAGCAGCTCAACTAGCGGGAGTGTACGAGAGACCCAGTACTTC.